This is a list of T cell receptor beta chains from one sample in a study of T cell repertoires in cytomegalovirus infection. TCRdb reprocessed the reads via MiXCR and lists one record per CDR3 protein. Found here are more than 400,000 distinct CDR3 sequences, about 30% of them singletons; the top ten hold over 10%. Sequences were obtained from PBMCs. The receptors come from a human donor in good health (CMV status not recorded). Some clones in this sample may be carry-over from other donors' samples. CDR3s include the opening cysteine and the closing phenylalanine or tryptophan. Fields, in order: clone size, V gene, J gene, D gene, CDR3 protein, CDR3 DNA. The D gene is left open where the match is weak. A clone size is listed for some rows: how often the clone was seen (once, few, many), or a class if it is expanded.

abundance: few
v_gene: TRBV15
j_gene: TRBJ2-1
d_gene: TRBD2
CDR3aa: CATSRQLAGRNNEQFF
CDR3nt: TGTGCCACCAGCAGACAACTAGCGGGACGAAACAATGAGCAGTTCTTC

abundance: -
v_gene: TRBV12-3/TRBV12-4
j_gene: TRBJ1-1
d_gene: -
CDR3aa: CASSTRGGVGTEAFF
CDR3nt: TGTGCCAGCAGTACCCGGGGGGGGGTGGGCACTGAAGCTTTCTTT

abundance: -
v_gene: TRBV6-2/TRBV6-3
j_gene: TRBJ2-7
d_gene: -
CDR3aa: CASSYSGPRSYEQYF
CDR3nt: TGTGCCAGCAGTTACTCGGGGCCTCGCTCCTACGAGCAGTACTTC

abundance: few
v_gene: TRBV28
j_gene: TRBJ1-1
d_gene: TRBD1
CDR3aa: CASSPTGPRNTEAFF
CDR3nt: TGTGCCAGCAGTCCGACAGGGCCCAGGAACACTGAAGCTTTCTTT

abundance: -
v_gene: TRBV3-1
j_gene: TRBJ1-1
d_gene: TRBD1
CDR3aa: CASSDRVRAFF
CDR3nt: TGTGCCAGCAGCGACAGGGTACGAGCTTTCTTT

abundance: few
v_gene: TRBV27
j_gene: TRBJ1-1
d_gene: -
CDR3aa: CASSSGPAIKAFF
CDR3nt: TGTGCCAGCAGTTCGGGGCCAGCCATAAAAGCTTTCTTT

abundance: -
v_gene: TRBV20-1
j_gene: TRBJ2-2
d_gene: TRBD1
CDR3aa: CSAGGQGTGELFF
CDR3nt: TGCAGTGCTGGGGGACAGGGGACCGGGGAGCTGTTTTTT

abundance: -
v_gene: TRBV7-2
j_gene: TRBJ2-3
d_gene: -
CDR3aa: CASSPQPSPDTQYF
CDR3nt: TGTGCCAGCAGCCCCCAGCCTAGCCCAGATACGCAGTATTTT

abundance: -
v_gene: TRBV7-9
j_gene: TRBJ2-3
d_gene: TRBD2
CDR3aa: CASSPGTSVFVDTQYF
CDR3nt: TGTGCCAGCAGCCCCGGGACTAGCGTATTCGTGGATACGCAGTATTTT

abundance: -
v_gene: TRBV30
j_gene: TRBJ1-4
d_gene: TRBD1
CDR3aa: CAWSKHRGSNEKLFF
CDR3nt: TGTGCCTGGAGTAAACACAGGGGTTCTAATGAAAAACTGTTTTTT

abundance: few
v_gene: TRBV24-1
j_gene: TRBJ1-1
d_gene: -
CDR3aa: CATSDRGTAFGTEAFF
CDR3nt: TGTGCCACCAGTGATCGTGGGACGGCTTTCGGCACTGAAGCTTTCTTT

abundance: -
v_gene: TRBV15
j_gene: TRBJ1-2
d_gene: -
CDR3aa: CATSREVVGFGYTF
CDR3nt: TGTGCCACCAGCAGAGAGGTGGTAGGGTTCGGCTACACCTTC

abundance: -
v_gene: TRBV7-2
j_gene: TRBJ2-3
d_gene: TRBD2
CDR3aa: CASSLESTGRNTQYF
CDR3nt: TGTGCCAGCAGCTTAGAGTCTACCGGGAGGAATACGCAGTATTTT

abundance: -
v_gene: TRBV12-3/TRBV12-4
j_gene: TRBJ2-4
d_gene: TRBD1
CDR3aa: CASSLGQGRYF
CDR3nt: TGTGCCAGCAGTTTAGGACAGGGAAGGTACTTC

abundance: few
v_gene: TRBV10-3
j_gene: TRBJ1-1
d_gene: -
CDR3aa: CAISESGVLPFF
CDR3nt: TGTGCCATCAGTGAGTCGGGAGTCCTCCCTTTCTTT

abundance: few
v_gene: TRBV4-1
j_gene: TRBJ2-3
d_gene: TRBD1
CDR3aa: CASSQPPVPHPGQSSTDTQYF
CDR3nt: TGCGCCAGCAGCCAACCCCCAGTCCCCCACCCGGGACAGAGTAGCACAGATACGCAGTATTTT

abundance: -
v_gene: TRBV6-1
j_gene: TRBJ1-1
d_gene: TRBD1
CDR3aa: CASKRDSGYTEAFF
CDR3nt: TGTGCCAGCAAAAGGGACAGTGGGTACACTGAAGCTTTCTTT

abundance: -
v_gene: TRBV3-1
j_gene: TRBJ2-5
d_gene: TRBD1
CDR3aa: CASWDRAGETQYF
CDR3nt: TGTGCCAGCTGGGACAGGGCCGGCGAGACCCAGTACTTC

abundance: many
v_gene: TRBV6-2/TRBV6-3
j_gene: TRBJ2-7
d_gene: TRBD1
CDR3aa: CASSPTGVEQYF
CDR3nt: TGTGCCAGCAGCCCTACAGGGGTCGAGCAGTACTTC

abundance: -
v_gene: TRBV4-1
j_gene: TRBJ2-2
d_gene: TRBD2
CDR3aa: CASRPVAGVITGELFF
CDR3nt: TGCGCCAGCAGGCCCGTAGCGGGAGTAATCACCGGGGAGCTGTTTTTT

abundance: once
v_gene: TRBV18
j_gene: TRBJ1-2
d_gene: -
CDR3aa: CASSPIILPGDYGYTF
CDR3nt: TGTGCCAGCTCACCCATCATCTTGCCAGGGGACTATGGCTACACCTTC

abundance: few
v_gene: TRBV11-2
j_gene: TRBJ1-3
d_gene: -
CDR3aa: CASSLLDVSSGNTIYF
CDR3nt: TGTGCCAGCAGCTTACTGGACGTCAGCTCTGGAAACACCATATATTTT

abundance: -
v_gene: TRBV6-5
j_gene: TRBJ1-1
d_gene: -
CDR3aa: CASSYSILLGRAEAFF
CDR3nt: TGTGCCAGCAGTTACTCGATTTTACTGGGTAGGGCTGAAGCTTTCTTT

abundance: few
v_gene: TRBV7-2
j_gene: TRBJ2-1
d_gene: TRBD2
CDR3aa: CASSLDGTSVMSSHNEQFF
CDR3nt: TGTGCCAGCAGCTTAGACGGGACTAGCGTCATGTCCAGCCACAATGAGCAGTTCTTC

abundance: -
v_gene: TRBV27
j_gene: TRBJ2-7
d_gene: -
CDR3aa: CASSPGLTGKYEQYF
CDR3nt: TGTGCCAGCAGTCCTGGACTTACTGGAAAATACGAGCAGTACTTC

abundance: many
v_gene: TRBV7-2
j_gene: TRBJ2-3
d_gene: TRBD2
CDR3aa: CASTLSGSDADTQYF
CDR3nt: TGTGCCAGCACTCTTAGCGGGAGTGACGCAGATACGCAGTATTTT

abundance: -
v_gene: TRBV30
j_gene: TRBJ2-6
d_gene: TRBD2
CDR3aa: CAWSSGGGGANVLTF
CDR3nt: TGTGCCTGGAGTTCGGGGGGAGGTGGGGCCAACGTCCTGACTTTC